The present entry profiles one T cell receptor beta chain with its context. Its antigen has not been determined. There are no base qualities to consult, and no much larger clone falls within one base. The library was prepared using the immunoSEQ multiplex PCR assay. As stored in TCRdb, this immuneACCESS dataset retains in-frame rearrangements with V and J assigned. A fraction of the clones does not appear; measured against another copy, unresolved V genes explain less than half of the discrepancy, and the remainder lacks a known reason. The sample contains about 59,000 clones, about 90% of them found a single time. The top ten hold roughly 3% of the sample. From the germline V gene, CDR1 is MDHEN and CDR2 is SYDVKM. Including the terminal cysteine and phenylalanine, the CDR3 comprises 22 residues. CDR3 DNA is the only sequence kept; it has 66 bases, read in frame from the first base. Here V drops 6 bases and J drops 0 bases, and the junction holds 24 bases not matched to any gene.

This entry comes from a study of T cell changes during pregnancy in multiple sclerosis (dated by TCRdb to between 2018 and 2021). About the investigation overall: The study examined how the T cell repertoire changed over the course of pregnancy in women with multiple sclerosis.

This sample comprised peripheral blood, obtained in the second trimester of pregnancy. The chain employs TRBV28 and TRBJ2-1; 9 junctional bases match TRBD1. This receptor was taken from a female donor in good health, enrolled as a control in a pregnancy study. CDR3 sequence: CASSPSRRQGGQNLGSYNEQFF. In nucleotide form, the sequence is TGTGCCAGCAGCCCATCCCGCCGACAGGGGGGCCAAAATCTGGGCTCCTACAATGAGCAGTTCTTC.